This T cell receptor beta chain appears in the sequencing data of a study of shared clonotypes between healthy human individuals (dated by TCRdb to the early 2020s). About the investigation overall: Two women and three men aged 18 to 49 years were included in the cohort. To estimate repertoire size and how much clonotypes are shared between individuals, the study performed deep sequencing of blood TCR repertoires from a handful of healthy adults. To increase sequencing depth and limit assay-specific biases, different laboratories used diverse techniques to prepare libraries and sequence TCR repertoires. Per donor, leukapheresis produced somewhere between about 0.8 and 9 billion PBMCs.

Healthy HIV-negative adults with no recently reported acute infections or vaccinations were included as donors. All donors were Caucasian adults living in Nashville, Tennessee, USA. For unsorted samples, some 90 million PBMCs were counted, and genomic DNA was extracted using the QIAamp DNA Blood Mini kit. Blood was collected by leukapheresis, and PBMCs were isolated by Ficoll-Histopaque density gradient centrifugation and then cryopreserved in liquid nitrogen vapor phase. The full study reports these points: Sampling was restricted to blood, and TCR repertoires in tissue are likely to differ from TCR repertoires in blood. The genetic and exposure-history diversity represented was limited by the small number of donors. Based on pairwise subsampling, the degree of clonotype sharing among donors was expected to be affected by sequencing depth.

A note on this clone: Its antigen remains undetermined. It has no much larger one-base neighbor in the sample; base qualities were not kept.

Using the deep immunoSEQ assay, multiplex PCR amplified TCR CDR3 regions from genomic DNA. For each cell subset, the extracted genomic DNA was distributed evenly across all wells of several immunoSEQ 96-well plates, and each plate served as one replicate. Each replicate PCR for unsorted PBMC received around 330 ng genomic DNA, equal to around 30,000 T cell genomes. Unsorted PBMC genomic DNA was sequenced across ten immunoSEQ deep assay plates. Purified libraries were quantified with a Qubit 3.0 fluorometer, sized on a Bioanalyzer 2100, and re-quantified with the KAPA Library Quantification kit. Every immunoSEQ 96-well plate was sequenced on a dedicated single-read 150-cycle Illumina NextSeq 550 flow cell. As for the original processing: Because the immunoSEQ output held only junctional sequences and lacked quality scores, the filtering could not match the filtering applied to full-length reads. Sequences were annotated with PyIR, a Python wrapper for IgBLAST v1.9, using IMGT germline references to assign V/J genes and CDR3. Reads were filtered out if the reads had weak V/J assignments (E-value above 1e-6), no CDR3, stop codons, out-of-frame junctions, or ambiguous translated residues. V3J clonotypes were defined as sequences sharing the same inferred V gene, J gene, and CDR3 amino acid sequence. To compute the percentage overlap between repertoires, the number of shared unique clonotypes was divided by the size of the smaller repertoire. Richness of each repertoire was evaluated using RTK rarefaction, the Chao1 estimator, and Recon v2.1 estimates of unobserved clonotypes. TCRdb re-hosts the immuneACCESS table, in-frame sequences only. Its copies lack some clones; in the studies checked, an unresolved V gene accounts for under half of them, and the cause for the rest is not known. V and J calls and clone size come straight from that table; D and trimming were deduced from the DNA. The table for this sample lists around 500,000 clones; 76% of them were counted only once. Clones ranked in the top ten supply 13% of the sample.

V and J are trimmed by 5 bases and 4 bases, and the gene matches miss 8 bases of the junction. As encoded in the germline V gene, CDR1 is SGHAT while CDR2 is FQNNGV. The CDR3 has 15 amino acids, counting the end cysteine and phenylalanine. This entry keeps only the CDR3 DNA: 45 bases, framed from base 1. Material for sequencing was PBMCs. The TCR comes from a woman aged 35 to 49 in good health. Some clones in this sample may be carry-over from other donors' samples. The rearranged chain carries TRBV11-2 and TRBJ2-5; 9 of the junction bases match TRBD2. The bases read TGTGCCAGCAGCCGTGGGTCAGCGGGAGGAGAGACCCAGTACTTC. It specifies CASSRGSAGGETQYF.